Following are 11 T cell receptor beta chains from one sample sequenced in a study of breast tumors, draining lymph nodes, adjacent tissues. MiXCR, run by TCRdb on the multiplex PCR reads, gives a single entry per CDR3 protein. This sample has 20,000 to 30,000 distinct CDR3 sequences, with 60% to 70% found just once. The sample taken for sequencing was tumor-adjacent breast tissue. The receptors stem from a female donor with breast cancer. Some clones in this sample may be carry-over from other donors' samples.

V gene TRBV9 combines with J gene TRBJ2-5, with a weak D call TRBD2 (6 bases). Germline values: CDR1 SGDLS, CDR2 YYNGEE. CDR3 length: 14 amino acids. V dropped 4 bases and J dropped 2 bases, with 12 bases sitting between them. In DNA form, the CDR3 reads TGTGCCAGCAGCCCGGGGAGGTCGCAAGAGACCCAGTACTTC. Translation: CASSPGRSQETQYF.

This clonotype has only a few counts. The genes are TRBV20-1 and TRBJ2-7; a weak D match, TRBD2 (6 bases). This CDR3 is 14 amino acids long. Trimming took 3 bases from V and 4 from J, leaving 16 bases between them. CDR1 DFQATT and CDR2 SNEGSKA come from the germline V gene (reference sequence). CDR3 protein: CSASAPGTQYEQYF. The DNA of the CDR3 is TGCAGTGCTAGCGCCCCCGGGACTCAATACGAGCAGTACTTC.

This clonotype was recorded at least ten times. This chain uses TRBV11-2 with TRBJ1-5; no firm D call. The CDR3 runs 13 residues. Germline V gene sequence: CDR1 SGHAT, CDR2 FQNNGV. V lost 1 base to trimming and J lost 6 bases, with 7 bases between them. The CDR3 region has the DNA TGTGCCAGCAGCTTAGGGCCGATTCAGCCCCAGCATTTT. Protein: CASSLGPIQPQHF.

This clonotype was observed at least ten times. V usage is TRBV6-6 and J usage is TRBJ2-5; 9 bases fit TRBD2. The ends lost 2 bases at V and 4 bases at J; junction bases unmatched: 8. Looked up from germline, CDR1 is MNHNY and CDR2 is SVGAGI (reference sequence). CDR3 length: 16 amino acids. The DNA of the CDR3 is TGTGCCAGCAGTTACGGCGGGGGGGCCGCGGGAGAGACCCAGTACTTC. It encodes CASSYGGGAAGETQYF.

The chain uses TRBV5-4 and TRBJ2-1; TRBD1 aligns across 7 bases. CDR1 and CDR2 from the germline V gene are SGHNT and YYREEE (reference sequence). CDR3 length: 13 amino acids. V trimming: 4 bases; J trimming: 9 bases; junction bases outside the gene matches: 7. The CDR3 region is CASSQRQGVEQFF. CDR3 in DNA: TGTGCCAGCAGCCAACGACAGGGAGTTGAGCAGTTCTTC.

The chain recombines TRBV29-1 with TRBJ2-1; TRBD2 agrees at 7 bases. The CDR3 runs to 14 residues. Germline V gives CDR1 SQVTM, CDR2 ANQGSEA. V was clipped by 1 base and J by 4 bases; unmatched bases: 4. CDR3 in amino acids: CSVEGLAVYNEQFF. Here the CDR3 DNA reads TGCAGCGTTGAAGGGCTAGCGGTTTACAATGAGCAGTTCTTC.

V gene TRBV9 combines with J gene TRBJ2-7, with D tentatively TRBD2 (7 bases). The CDR3 consists of 15 residues. V lost 0 bases and J lost 5, with 15 bases in between. Germline CDR1 SGDLS, CDR2 YYNGEE. Written as DNA, the CDR3 is TGTGCCAGCAGCGTAGAAGGGGGAGGGGACGACGAGCAGTACTTC. Translated: CASSVEGGGDDEQYF.

The chain carries TRBV7-9 and TRBJ2-7, with 10 bases fitting TRBD1. The CDR3 sequence is 16 residues long. The germline CDR1 and CDR2 sequences are SEHNR and FQNEAQ (reference sequence). V lost 5 bases to trimming and J lost 4 bases; unmatched junction nucleotides: 11. The DNA for the CDR3 is TGTGCCAGCAGCCGAGGGGACAGGGGAATAGCTTACGAGCAGTACTTC. It translates to CASSRGDRGIAYEQYF.

This chain uses TRBV6-6 with TRBJ1-5; D is possibly TRBD1 (6 bases). Germline V lookup: CDR1 MNHNY, CDR2 SVGAGI (reference sequence). V gave up 8 bases and J gave up 0 bases, with 20 bases separating them. This CDR3 has 17 amino acids. The CDR3 loop reads CASQDRDTRISNQPQHF. As DNA, the CDR3 is TGTGCCAGCCAAGACCGGGACACACGAATTAGCAATCAGCCCCAGCATTTT.

This chain joins TRBV5-1 and TRBJ2-7; D perhaps matches TRBD2 (6 bases). Trimming took off 1 base at V and 4 bases at J, with 12 bases between the two ends. This CDR3 spans 14 amino acids. Germline assignment: CDR1 SGHRS and CDR2 YFSETQ. The CDR3 DNA sequence: TGCGCCAGCAGCTTGTTCGGGAGCAAATACGAGCAGTACTTC. Protein sequence: CASSLFGSKYEQYF.

The chain joins TRBV2 to TRBJ2-7; D is ambiguous. V lost 7 bases to trimming and J lost 3 bases, with 25 bases between them. This CDR3 comprises 17 residues. Germline values: CDR1 SNHLY, CDR2 FYNNEI. DNA for the CDR3: TGTGCCAGCACCCGCGCAATGGGTTCCTCTAATATCTACGAGCAGTACTTC. Protein: CASTRAMGSSNIYEQYF.